The entry below describes one TCR beta chain. The sample is drawn from a study of blood T cell repertoires in COVID-19. About the research overall: Collection of acute and convalescent COVID-19 samples took place in the United States, Italy and Spain.

Original processing methods: Cell counts per sample came from amplifying reference gene primers. Sequencing used immunoSEQ multiplex PCR; TCRdb keeps in-frame clones, though not all of them. V and J calls and clone size are those listed in that table; D and trimming were worked out from the DNA. The table includes roughly 250,000 clones, 81% detected once. CDR3 length equals 13 residues. V lost 5 bases, J lost 9 bases, and 6 bases stayed unmatched. Germline V lookup: CDR1 LNHDA, CDR2 SQIVND (reference sequence). The source material was peripheral blood. The sequence derives from a woman aged 55-69 years with active or convalescent COVID-19. V gene TRBV19 combines with J gene TRBJ2-1; 8 bases fit TRBD1. The CDR3 loop is CASSLGQVGEQFF. CDR3 coding DNA: TGTGCCAGTAGTCTGGGACAGGTAGGTGAGCAGTTCTTC. The full variable domain, completed using reference TRBV19 and TRBJ2-1, is DGGITQSPKYLFRKEGQNVTLSCEQNLNHDAMYWYRQDPGQGLRLIYYSQIVNDFQKGDIAEGYSVSREKKESFPLTVTSAQKNPTAFYLCASSLGQVGEQFFGPGTRLTVL.